This entry features one T cell receptor (beta chain) sequence. Its antigen is not known. The junction departs from the called germline gene at one end, perhaps through a read error. The CDR3 has 15 residues. Per germline, CDR1 LGHNA and CDR2 YNFKEQ. A sample-barcoded 5' primer and a J-beta primer mix were used in a second PCR of roughly 7 to 11 cycles. Each cDNA molecule carried a tag from a template-switch adaptor that contained 12 random nucleotides. TCRdb fed the 5' RACE reads into MiXCR, producing one record per CDR3 protein. Of 1 million to 1.2 million distinct CDR3 sequences in the sample, around two fifths were seen once. The sample is drawn from a study of blood T cells in healthy people across ages. It was around 10 milliliters of peripheral blood that were drawn from each donor. Findings and caveats of the study: The donors' CMV status was not determined, possibly confounding changes in expanded clonotypes. Naive T cell percentage showed a strong correlation with TCR beta diversity.

The J gene is TRBJ1-5, the V gene TRBV4-2; D call uncertain. This receptor was taken from a young man in good health. Material for sequencing was blood. The CDR3, as DNA: TGTGCCGGCAGCCAATCGGCAGCCCACAATCAGCCCCAGCATTTT. Amino acids: CAGSQSAAHNQPQHF.